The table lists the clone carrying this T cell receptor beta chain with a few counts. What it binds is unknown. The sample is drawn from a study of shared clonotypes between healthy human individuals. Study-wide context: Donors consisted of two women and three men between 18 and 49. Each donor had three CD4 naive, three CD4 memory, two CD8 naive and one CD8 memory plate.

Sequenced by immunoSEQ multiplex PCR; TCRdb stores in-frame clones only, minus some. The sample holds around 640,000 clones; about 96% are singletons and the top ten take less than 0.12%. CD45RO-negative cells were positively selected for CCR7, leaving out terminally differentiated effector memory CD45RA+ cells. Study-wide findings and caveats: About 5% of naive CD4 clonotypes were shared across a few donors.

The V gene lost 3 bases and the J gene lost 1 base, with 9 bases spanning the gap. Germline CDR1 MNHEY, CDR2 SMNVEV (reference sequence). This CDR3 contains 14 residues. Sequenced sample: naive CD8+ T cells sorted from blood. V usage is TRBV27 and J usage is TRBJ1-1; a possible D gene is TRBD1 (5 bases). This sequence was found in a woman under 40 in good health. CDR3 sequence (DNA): TGTGCCAGCAGTTTCTTGGGGGGGAACACTGAAGCTTTCTTT. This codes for CASSFLGGNTEAFF.